This T cell receptor beta chain derives from a study of blood T cell repertoires in COVID-19. Looking at the study overall: The study drew acute and convalescent COVID-19 samples from the United States, Italy and Spain.

Germline loops: CDR1 MNHEY, CDR2 SMNVEV (reference sequence). J lost 8 bases, V lost 3 bases, and 11 bases had no gene match. This CDR3 contains 15 residues. Adults between roughly 18 and 89 years of age took part from about two dozen US areas. Participants classified as exposed had met a COVID-19 case within 2 weeks before study entry. In the original analysis: Estimation of nucleated cell counts was performed using reference gene primer amplification. Clones were read by immunoSEQ multiplex PCR, and TCRdb kept only the in-frame ones, dropping some. From that table come the V and J calls and clone size; the DNA was used to work out D and trimming. The repertoire includes some 340,000 clones, 90% of them detected once, and roughly 3.9% sits in the top ten.

The chain links TRBV27 to TRBJ1-2; 8 bases map to TRBD1. This TCR was recovered from a woman aged 25 to 39 who had been exposed to COVID-19. Input material: PBMCs or T cells enriched from blood (not recorded which). The CDR3 bases are TGTGCCAGCAGTTTTTCCGGACAGGGATTTGGAGGCTACACCTTC. Translating gives CASSFSGQGFGGYTF.